These 23 T cell receptor beta chains were all obtained from the same sample, sequenced in a study of monozygotic twins with inflammatory bowel disease. TCRdb reworked the 5' RACE reads into one entry per CDR3 protein, no DNA. The sample is made up of around 450,000 distinct CDR3 sequences, and the top ten hold about 2.4% of it. Sequencing was performed on blood. The receptors come from a human donor with ulcerative colitis or Crohn's disease, or a healthy co-twin of an affected twin (not recorded which).

The chain carries TRBV6-1 and TRBJ2-1; no DNA is available, so the TRBD2 call from TCRdb remains unchecked. The CDR3 consists of 16 residues. Germline V CDR1 and CDR2: MNHNS, SASEGT. The CDR3 protein is CASSPIRGRGYNEQFF.

The genes are TRBV5-1 and TRBJ2-3; TCRdb reports TRBD1, a call that lacks DNA to check it against. Looked up from germline, CDR1 is SGHRS and CDR2 is YFSETQ. The CDR3 is 14 amino acids. The CDR3 is CASSLAGDTDTQYF.

The rearrangement joins TRBV12-5 to TRBJ2-1; the TRBD2 assignment by TCRdb is unverifiable without DNA. The length of the CDR3 is 14 residues. From germline, CDR1 is LGHNT and CDR2 FRNRAP. The CDR3 here is CASGRGTVYNEQFF.

V and J are TRBV5-1 and TRBJ1-1. The CDR3 spans 14 residues. Per the germline V gene, CDR1 is SGHRS and CDR2 is YFSETQ. This chain's CDR3 is CASSLLTENTEAFF.

The chain is built from TRBV4-2 and TRBJ2-7; TCRdb gives TRBD1 as the D gene, but with no DNA this cannot be confirmed. The CDR3 covers 15 residues. Germline CDR1 is LGHNA and CDR2 is YNFKEQ. The CDR3 is CASTFAGGEVYEQYF.

The V gene is TRBV5-1, the J gene TRBJ1-2; as DNA is missing, the TRBD1 call by TCRdb cannot be tested. Germline CDR1 SGHRS, CDR2 YFSETQ. The CDR3 spans 14 residues. The CDR3 protein is CASSLSVAGEGYTF.

The chain links TRBV18 to TRBJ2-7. The germline V gene has CDR1 KGHSH and CDR2 LQKENI. The CDR3 loop spans 12 amino acids. The CDR3 reads CASSPPGDRQYF. Drawing the rest from reference TRBV18 and TRBJ2-7, the complete variable domain is NAGVMQNPRHLVRRRGQEARLRCSPMKGHSHVYWYRQLPEEGLKFMVYLQKENIIDESGMPKERFSAEFPKEGPSILRIQQVVRGDSAAYFCASSPPGDRQYFGPGTRLTVT.

V usage is TRBV5-6 and J usage is TRBJ2-1. The CDR3 consists of 18 residues. Germline V gene data show CDR1 as SGHDT and CDR2 as YYEEEE. This chain's CDR3 is CASSVGTAAVAYYNEQFF.

The V gene is TRBV2, the J gene TRBJ2-1; the D call from TCRdb, TRBD1, cannot be confirmed without DNA. CDR3 length: 14 residues. Germline CDR1 reads SNHLY; CDR2 reads FYNNEI. The chain's CDR3 is CASSEEGTRNEQFF. The variable domain in full, completed from reference TRBV2 and TRBJ2-1, reads EPEVTQTPSHQVTQMGQEVILRCVPISNHLYFYWYRQILGQKVEFLVSFYNNEISEKSEIFDDQFSVERPDGSNFTLKIRSTKLEDSAMYFCASSEEGTRNEQFFGPGTRLTVL.

The CDR3 loop reads CASSPLPTVNTEAFF. The chain employs TRBV7-2 and TRBJ1-1. In germline, CDR1 is SGHTA, CDR2 FQGNSA. The CDR3 loop spans 15 amino acids.

V and J are TRBV6-7 and TRBJ2-3. TRBV6-7 falls under the ORF class, with uncertain function. The CDR3 length is 15 residues. The CDR3 loop is CASSYGDLYTDTQYF.

This rearrangement joins TRBV4-2 to TRBJ2-3. CDR3 length: 12 amino acids. Germline V gene lookup returns CDR1 LGHNA and CDR2 YNFKEQ. Here the CDR3 reads CASSQADDTQYF.

V and J are TRBV5-1 and TRBJ1-1; TCRdb's assignment of TRBD1 cannot be checked, as there is no DNA. Looked up from germline, CDR1 is SGHRS and CDR2 is YFSETQ. This CDR3 region has 14 residues. CDR3 in amino acids: CASSSTGVDTEAFF. Supplemented by reference TRBV5-1 and TRBJ1-1, the full variable domain reads KAGVTQTPRYLIKTRGQQVTLSCSPISGHRSVSWYQQTPGQGLQFLFEYFSETQRNKGNFPGRFSGRQFSNSRSEMNVSTLELGDSALYLCASSSTGVDTEAFFGQGTRLTVV.

This rearrangement joins TRBV20-1 to TRBJ1-5; TCRdb's assignment of TRBD1 cannot be checked, as there is no DNA. Germline CDR1 DFQATT, CDR2 SNEGSKA (reference sequence). The CDR3 runs to 14 residues. The CDR3 loop reads CSARVMGPGQPQHF.

The chain has TRBV12-3 or TRBV12-4 and TRBJ2-6. The CDR3 runs to 12 residues. The chain's CDR3 is CASLGGANVLTF.

V is TRBV9 and J is TRBJ2-3; with no DNA, the TCRdb D assignment of TRBD1 cannot be verified. In germline, CDR1 is SGDLS, CDR2 YYNGEE. There are 14 residues in the CDR3. The CDR3 protein is CASSPTGHLDTQYF.

CDR3 sequence: CASSLGGGASQPQHF. The J gene is TRBJ1-5, the V gene TRBV7-2; TCRdb's D call of TRBD1 is untestable without DNA. Germline assignment: CDR1 SGHTA and CDR2 FQGNSA. The CDR3 spans 15 residues.

The rearrangement links TRBV3-1 to TRBJ2-1; absent DNA, TCRdb's TRBD2 call cannot be checked. This CDR3 has 13 residues. The germline CDR1 and CDR2 sequences are LGHDT and YNNKEL (reference sequence). The CDR3 region is CASSLRLGDEQFF.

V gene TRBV5-5 combines with J gene TRBJ2-1; TCRdb gives TRBD1 as the D gene, but with no DNA this cannot be confirmed. Germline lookup yields CDR1 SGHKS and CDR2 YYEKEE (reference sequence). This CDR3 has 14 residues. CDR3 in amino acids: CASSLNPHADEQFF.

The gene calls are TRBV5-1 and TRBJ2-7; TCRdb indicates TRBD1, and absent DNA this call remains unverified. The CDR3 is 15 residues long. Germline assignment: CDR1 SGHRS and CDR2 YFSETQ. The CDR3 reads CASSFSTGGFYEQYF.

This chain joins TRBV11-2 and TRBJ1-2; TCRdb designates TRBD1, a call that cannot be tested without DNA. Germline V CDR1 and CDR2: SGHAT, FQNNGV. The CDR3 spans 14 residues. The CDR3 spells CASRLRTGLYGYTF.

V is TRBV27 and J is TRBJ2-7; with no DNA, the TCRdb D assignment of TRBD1 cannot be verified. Germline V CDR1 and CDR2: MNHEY, SMNVEV (reference sequence). The CDR3 is 15 amino acids. Here the CDR3 reads CASSTLAGAKYEQYF.

The gene calls are TRBV5-1 and TRBJ2-5. Germline CDR1 SGHRS, CDR2 YFSETQ. The CDR3 sequence is 13 residues long. The CDR3 protein is CASSSGPHETQYF.